The source of this T cell receptor beta chain is a study of lung T cells in sarcoidosis with Löfgren's syndrome. Study details: Löfgren's syndrome patients were the main repertoire analysis focus. Study-level findings and limits: In alpha-beta pairs, TRAV12-1 favored TRBV2, and their CDR3s were homologous. Shared TRAV12-1 and TRBV2 CDR3 motifs were reported across several patients. Löfgren's syndrome patients reportedly showed greatest TRAV12-1 and TRBV2 expansion versus controls.

TCRdb analysed the reads with MiXCR anew, one entry per CDR3 protein. The data show over 2,000 distinct CDR3 sequences, with around 20% seen just once and roughly an eighth held by the top ten. Relative to its sample, this clonotype is large. The antigen remains undetermined. The V gene end was trimmed by 5 bases and the J gene end by 11 bases; junction bases not matched to a gene: 9. The CDR3 runs to 13 residues. Germline values: CDR1 SNHLY, CDR2 FYNNEI. Sequences were obtained from CD4+ T cells from bronchoalveolar lavage. The chain is built from TRBV2 and TRBJ1-5; 7 bases are shared with TRBD1. The clonotype originates from a human donor with sarcoidosis (Löfgren's syndrome or another form), or a control subject (not recorded which). CDR3 amino acids: CASSRDSQKAQHF. The CDR3 DNA reads as TGTGCCAGCAGTAGGGACAGCCAGAAAGCCCAGCATTTT.